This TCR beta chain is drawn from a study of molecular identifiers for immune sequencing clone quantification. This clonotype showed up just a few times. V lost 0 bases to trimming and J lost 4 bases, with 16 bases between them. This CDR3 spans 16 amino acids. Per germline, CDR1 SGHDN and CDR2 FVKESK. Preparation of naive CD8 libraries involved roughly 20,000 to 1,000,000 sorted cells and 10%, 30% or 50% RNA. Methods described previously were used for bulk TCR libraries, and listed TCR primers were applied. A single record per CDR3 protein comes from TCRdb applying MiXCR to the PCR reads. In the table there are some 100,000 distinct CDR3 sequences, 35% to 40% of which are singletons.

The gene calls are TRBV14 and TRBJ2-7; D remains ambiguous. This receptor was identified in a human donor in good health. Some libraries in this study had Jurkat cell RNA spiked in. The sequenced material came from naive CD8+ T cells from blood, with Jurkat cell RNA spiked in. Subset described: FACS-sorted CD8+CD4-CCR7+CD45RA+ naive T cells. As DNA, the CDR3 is TGTGCCAGCAGCCAAGAGTCGAATAGGTTGGGGTACGAGCAGTACTTC. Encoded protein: CASSQESNRLGYEQYF.